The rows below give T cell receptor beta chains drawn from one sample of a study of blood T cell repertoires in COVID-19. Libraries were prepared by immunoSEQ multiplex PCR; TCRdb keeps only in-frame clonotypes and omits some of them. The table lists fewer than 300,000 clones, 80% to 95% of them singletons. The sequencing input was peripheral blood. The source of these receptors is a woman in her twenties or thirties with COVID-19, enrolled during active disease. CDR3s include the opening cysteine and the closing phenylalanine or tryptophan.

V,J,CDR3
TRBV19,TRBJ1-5,CASRRGPRALQGRDNQPQHF
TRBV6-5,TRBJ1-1,CASRGQSMAFF
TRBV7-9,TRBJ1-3,CASTPRVGKSGNTIYF
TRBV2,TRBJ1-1,CASSDRGTEAFF
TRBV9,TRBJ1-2,CASSPQGGATSYGYTF
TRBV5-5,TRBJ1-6,CASSLRRDSYNSPLHF
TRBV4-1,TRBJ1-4,CASSQVYNEKLFF
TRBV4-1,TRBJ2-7,CASSQDGTSGTYEQYF
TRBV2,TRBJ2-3,CASNRLAGVLGTDTQYF
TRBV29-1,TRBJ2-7,CSVVGGAEQYF
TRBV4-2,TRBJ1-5,CASSQDTGAQHF
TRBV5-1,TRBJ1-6,CASSLGGGRVENSPLHF
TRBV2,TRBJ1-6,CASSVLGGTGTGGSPLHF
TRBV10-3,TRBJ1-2,CAISELEGLGYGYTF
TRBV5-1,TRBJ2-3,CASSLIPGDSTDTQYF
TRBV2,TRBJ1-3,CASFQGAENTIYF
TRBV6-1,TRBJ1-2,CASSYADGTTGYTF